This TCR beta chain was sequenced for a study of shared clonotypes between healthy human individuals. The study enrolled healthy HIV-negative adults without recent acute infections or vaccinations as donors. The method was immunoSEQ multiplex PCR; TCRdb's version includes in-frame clones alone and lacks a portion of them. The table has about 2 million clones, 85% to 95% seen once. The germline V gene has CDR1 SGHTA and CDR2 FQGNSA. The CDR3 is 14 amino acids. With V trimmed by 6 bases and J by 0 bases, 5 bases remained unmatched. This chain uses TRBV7-2 with TRBJ2-7; 7 bases align to TRBD2. This sequence originates from a man younger than 35 in good health. Sequenced sample: naive CD4+ T cells sorted from blood. Subset in this sample: CD45RA+ positively selected. The DNA of the CDR3 is TGTGCCAGCAGAGCGGGGATTTCCTCCTACGAGCAGTACTTC. Translating it yields CASRAGISSYEQYF.